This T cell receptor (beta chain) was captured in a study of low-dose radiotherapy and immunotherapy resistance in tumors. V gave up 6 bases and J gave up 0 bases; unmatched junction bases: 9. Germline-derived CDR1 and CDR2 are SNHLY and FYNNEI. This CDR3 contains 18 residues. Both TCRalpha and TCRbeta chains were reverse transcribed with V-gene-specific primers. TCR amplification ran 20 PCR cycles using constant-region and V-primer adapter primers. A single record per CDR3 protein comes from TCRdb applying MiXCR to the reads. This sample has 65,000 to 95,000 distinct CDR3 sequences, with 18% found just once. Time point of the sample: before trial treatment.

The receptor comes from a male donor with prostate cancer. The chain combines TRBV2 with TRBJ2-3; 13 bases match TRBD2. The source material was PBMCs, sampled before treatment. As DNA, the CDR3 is TGTGCCAGCAGAGACGGACTAGCGGGGGCGCGTAGCACAGATACGCAGTATTTT. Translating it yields CASRDGLAGARSTDTQYF.